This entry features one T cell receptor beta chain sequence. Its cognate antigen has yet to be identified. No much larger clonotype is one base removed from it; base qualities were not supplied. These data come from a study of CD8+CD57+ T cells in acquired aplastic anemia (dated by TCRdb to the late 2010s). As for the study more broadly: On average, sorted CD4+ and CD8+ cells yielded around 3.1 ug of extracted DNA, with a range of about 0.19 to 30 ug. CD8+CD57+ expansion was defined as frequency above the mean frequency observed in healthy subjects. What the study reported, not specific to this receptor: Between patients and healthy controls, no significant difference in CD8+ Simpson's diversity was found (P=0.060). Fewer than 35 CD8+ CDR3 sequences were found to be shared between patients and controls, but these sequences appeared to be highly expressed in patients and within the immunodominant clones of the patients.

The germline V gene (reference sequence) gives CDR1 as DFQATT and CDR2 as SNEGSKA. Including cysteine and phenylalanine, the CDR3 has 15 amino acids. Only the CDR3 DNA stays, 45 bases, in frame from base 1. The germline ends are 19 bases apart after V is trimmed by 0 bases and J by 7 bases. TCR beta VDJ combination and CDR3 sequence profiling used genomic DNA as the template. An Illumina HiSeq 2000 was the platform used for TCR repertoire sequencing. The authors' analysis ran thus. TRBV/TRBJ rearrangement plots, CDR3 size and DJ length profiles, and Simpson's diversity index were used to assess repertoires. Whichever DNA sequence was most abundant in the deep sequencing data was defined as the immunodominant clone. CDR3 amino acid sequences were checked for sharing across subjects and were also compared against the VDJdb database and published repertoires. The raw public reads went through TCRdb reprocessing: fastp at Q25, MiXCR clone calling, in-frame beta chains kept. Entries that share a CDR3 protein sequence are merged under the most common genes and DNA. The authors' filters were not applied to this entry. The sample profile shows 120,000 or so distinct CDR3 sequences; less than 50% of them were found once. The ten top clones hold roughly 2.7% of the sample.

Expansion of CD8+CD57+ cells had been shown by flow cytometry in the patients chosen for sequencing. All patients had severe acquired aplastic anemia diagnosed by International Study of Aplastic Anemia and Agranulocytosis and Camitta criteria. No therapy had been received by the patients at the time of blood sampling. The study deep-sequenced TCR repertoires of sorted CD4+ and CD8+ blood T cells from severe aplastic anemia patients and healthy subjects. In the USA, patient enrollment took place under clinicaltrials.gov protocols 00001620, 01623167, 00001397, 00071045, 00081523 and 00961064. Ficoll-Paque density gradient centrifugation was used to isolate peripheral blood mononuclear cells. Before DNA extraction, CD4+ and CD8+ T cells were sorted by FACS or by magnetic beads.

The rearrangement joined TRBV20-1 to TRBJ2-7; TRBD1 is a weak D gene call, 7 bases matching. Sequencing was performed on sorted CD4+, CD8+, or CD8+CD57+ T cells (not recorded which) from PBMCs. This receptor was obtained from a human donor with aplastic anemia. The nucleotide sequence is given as TGCAGTGCTAGAGATCCCGTTGGAGGGGGCAAAGAGCAGTACTTC. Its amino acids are CSARDPVGGGKEQYF.